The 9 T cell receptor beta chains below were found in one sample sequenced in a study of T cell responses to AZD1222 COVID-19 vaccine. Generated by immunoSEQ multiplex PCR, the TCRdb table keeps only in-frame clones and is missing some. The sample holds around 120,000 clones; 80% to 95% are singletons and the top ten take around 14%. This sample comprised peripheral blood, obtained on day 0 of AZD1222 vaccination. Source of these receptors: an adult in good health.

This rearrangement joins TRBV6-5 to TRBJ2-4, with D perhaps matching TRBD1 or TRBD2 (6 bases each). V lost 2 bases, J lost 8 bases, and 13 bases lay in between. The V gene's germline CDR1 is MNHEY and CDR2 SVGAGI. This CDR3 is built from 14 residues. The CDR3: CASSYVGGGDIQYF. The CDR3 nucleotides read TGTGCCAGCAGTTACGTCGGGGGCGGGGACATTCAGTACTTC.

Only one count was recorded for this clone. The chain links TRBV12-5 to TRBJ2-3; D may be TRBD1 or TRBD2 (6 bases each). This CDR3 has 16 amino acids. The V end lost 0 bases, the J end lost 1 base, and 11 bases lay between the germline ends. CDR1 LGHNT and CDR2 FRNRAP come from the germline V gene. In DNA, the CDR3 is TGTGCTAGTGGTTTGGTGATTGGGGGGCGCACAGATACGCAGTATTTT. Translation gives CASGLVIGGRTDTQYF.

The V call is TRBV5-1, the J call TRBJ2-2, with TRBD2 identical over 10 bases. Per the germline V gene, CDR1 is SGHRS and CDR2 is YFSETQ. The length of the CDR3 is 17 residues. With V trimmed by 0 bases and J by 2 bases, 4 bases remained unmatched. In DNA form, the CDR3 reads TGCGCCAGCAGCTTGGCTAGCGGGGGACCCAACACCGGGGAGCTGTTTTTT. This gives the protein CASSLASGGPNTGELFF.

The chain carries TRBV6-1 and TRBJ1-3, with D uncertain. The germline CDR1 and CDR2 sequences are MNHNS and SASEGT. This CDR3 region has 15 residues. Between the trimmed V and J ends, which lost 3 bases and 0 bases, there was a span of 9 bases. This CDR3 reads CASSEGFYSGNTIYF. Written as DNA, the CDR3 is TGTGCCAGCAGTGAGGGGTTCTACTCTGGAAACACCATATATTTT.

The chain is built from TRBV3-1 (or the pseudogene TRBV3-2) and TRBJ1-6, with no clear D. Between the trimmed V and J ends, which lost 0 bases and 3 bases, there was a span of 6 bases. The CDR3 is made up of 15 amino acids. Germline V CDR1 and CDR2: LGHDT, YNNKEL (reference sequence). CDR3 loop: CASSQDSFYNSPLHF. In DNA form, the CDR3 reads TGTGCCAGCAGCCAAGACAGCTTCTATAATTCACCCCTCCACTTT.

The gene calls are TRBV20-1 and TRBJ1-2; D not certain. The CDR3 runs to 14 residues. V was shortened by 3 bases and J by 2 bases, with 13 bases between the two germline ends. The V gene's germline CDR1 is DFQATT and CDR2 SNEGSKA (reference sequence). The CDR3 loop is CSASSTVKNYGYTF. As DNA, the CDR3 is TGCAGTGCTAGTAGCACAGTTAAAAACTATGGCTACACCTTC.

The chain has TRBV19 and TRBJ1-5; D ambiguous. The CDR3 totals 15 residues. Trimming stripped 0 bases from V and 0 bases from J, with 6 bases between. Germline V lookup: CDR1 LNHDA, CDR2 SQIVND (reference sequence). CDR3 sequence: CASSIELNSNQPQHF. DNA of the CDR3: TGTGCCAGTAGTATAGAACTCAATAGCAATCAGCCCCAGCATTTT. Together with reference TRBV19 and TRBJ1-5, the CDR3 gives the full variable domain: DGGITQSPKYLFRKEGQNVTLSCEQNLNHDAMYWYRQDPGQGLRLIYYSQIVNDFQKGDIAEGYSVSREKKESFPLTVTSAQKNPTAFYLCASSIELNSNQPQHFGDGTRLSIL.

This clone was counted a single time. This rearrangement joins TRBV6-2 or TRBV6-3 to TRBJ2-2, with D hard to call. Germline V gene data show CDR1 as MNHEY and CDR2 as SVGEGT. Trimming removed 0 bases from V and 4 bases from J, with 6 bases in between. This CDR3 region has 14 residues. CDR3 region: CASSYSPVTGELFF. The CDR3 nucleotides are TGTGCCAGCAGTTACTCCCCAGTCACCGGGGAGCTGTTTTTT.

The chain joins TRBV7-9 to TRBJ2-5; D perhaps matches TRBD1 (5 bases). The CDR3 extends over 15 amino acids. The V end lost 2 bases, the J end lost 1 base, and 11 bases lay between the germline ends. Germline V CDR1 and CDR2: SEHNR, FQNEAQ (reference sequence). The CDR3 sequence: CASSLLVGPQETQYF. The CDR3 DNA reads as TGTGCCAGCAGCTTATTGGTGGGGCCCCAAGAGACCCAGTACTTC.